Following are 30 T cell receptor beta chains from one sample sequenced in a study of cytomegalovirus exposure and HLA in healthy donors (dated by TCRdb to the late 2010s). The library was generated by the immunoSEQ multiplex PCR assay. The multiplex PCR relied on a mix of 60 forward primers for TCR Vbeta segments and 13 reverse primers for TCR Jbeta segments. TCRdb's version of the immuneACCESS table is confined to in-frame rearrangements and falls short of the full clone set. An unresolved V gene accounts for under half of the shortfall where checked; the remainder is of unknown origin. The sample table shows approximately 140,000 clones, and roughly 79% are seen once. Approximately 0.97% of the sample goes to the ten largest clones. Input material: PBMCs. The receptors derive from a man between 18 and 29 years old in good health and CMV-seronegative.

Only a few counts were recorded for this clone. The chain combines TRBV6-4 with TRBJ1-1, with D perhaps TRBD1 (5 bases). V dropped 5 bases and J dropped 1 base, with 8 bases sitting between them. The CDR3 runs 13 residues. Looked up from germline, CDR1 is MRHNA and CDR2 is SNTAGT. CDR3 coding DNA: TGTGCCAGCAGTTTGGGGGGGAACACTGAAGCTTTCTTT. Protein: CASSLGGNTEAFF.

This chain uses TRBV30 with TRBJ1-4, with 7 bases matching TRBD1. Germline values: CDR1 GTSNPN, CDR2 SVGIG (reference sequence). This CDR3 contains 14 residues. After removal of 0 bases from V and 8 bases from J, the junction contained 6 bases not matched to a gene. This chain's CDR3 is CAWSVRGGSEKLFF. DNA of the CDR3: TGTGCCTGGAGTGTAAGAGGGGGCAGCGAAAAACTGTTTTTT.

This chain's CDR3 is CASRKQLANTGELFF. The CDR3 nucleotides are TGTGCCAGCAGAAAGCAACTCGCGAACACCGGGGAGCTGTTTTTT. The gene calls are TRBV6-6 and TRBJ2-2; D gene uncertain. The CDR3 loop spans 15 amino acids. Germline V lookup: CDR1 MNHNY, CDR2 SVGAGI (reference sequence). Trimming stripped 6 bases from V and 0 bases from J, with 11 bases between.

The V and J genes are TRBV7-6 and TRBJ2-1; 9 positions match TRBD1. CDR3 length: 15 residues. The V gene end was trimmed by 6 bases and the J gene end by 1 base; junction bases not matched to a gene: 4. From germline, CDR1 is SGHVS and CDR2 FNYEAQ. This chain's CDR3 is CASRPDRGSYNEQFF. The CDR3 nucleotides are TGTGCCAGCAGGCCGGACAGGGGATCCTACAATGAGCAGTTCTTC. Combining the CDR3 with reference TRBV7-6 and TRBJ2-1 gives the whole variable domain GAGVSQSPRYKVTKRGQDVALRCDPISGHVSLYWYRQALGQGPEFLTYFNYEAQQDKSGLPNDRFSAERPEGSISTLTIQRTEQRDSAMYRCASRPDRGSYNEQFFGPGTRLTVL.

The chain recombines TRBV10-1 with TRBJ1-5; TRBD1 is a possible D gene (5 bases). CDR3 length: 16 residues. Trimming took off 7 bases at V and 7 bases at J, with 23 bases between the two ends. CDR1 WNHNN and CDR2 SYGVQD come from the germline V gene (reference sequence). The CDR3 sequence is CASTSGGGLEGQPQHF. The DNA of the CDR3 is TGCGCCAGCACCTCGGGGGGAGGGCTGGAAGGACAGCCCCAGCATTTT.

The chain couples TRBV4-3 to TRBJ2-7; 8 bases line up with TRBD1. Looked up from germline, CDR1 is LGHNA and CDR2 is YSLEER. The CDR3 length is 17 residues. The J segment lost 0 bases and the V segment lost 3 bases, leaving 10 bases of the junction unmatched. The CDR3 here is CASSQFLSGTGSYEQYF. CDR3 bases: TGCGCCAGCAGCCAGTTCCTCTCCGGGACAGGCTCCTACGAGCAGTACTTC.

This clone was recorded only once. V is TRBV5-8 and J is TRBJ2-5; 8 nucleotides agree with TRBD1. The V gene's germline CDR1 is SGHTS and CDR2 YDEGEE. The CDR3 is 15 residues long. V lost 6 bases and J lost 5; bases outside the gene matches: 12. CDR3 loop: CASTRWTGWIETQYF. For the CDR3, the DNA is TGTGCCAGCACCAGGTGGACAGGGTGGATCGAGACCCAGTACTTC.

The table lists this clone with a few counts. The chain combines TRBV5-4 with TRBJ2-5; 9 nucleotides match TRBD2. Germline lookup yields CDR1 SGHNT and CDR2 YYREEE (reference sequence). J lost 3 bases, V lost 1 base, and 4 bases had no gene match. The CDR3 extends over 15 amino acids. The CDR3, as DNA: TGTGCCAGCAGCTTGAAGCGGGGGGCGAAAGAGACCCAGTACTTC. It yields the protein CASSLKRGAKETQYF.

This chain connects TRBV25-1 to TRBJ1-6; no definite D call. Germline lookup yields CDR1 MGHDK and CDR2 SYGVNS. CDR3 length equals 15 residues. Trimming took 1 base from V and 4 from J, leaving 8 bases between them. CDR3 protein: CASSELADYNSPLHF. DNA of the CDR3: TGTGCCAGCAGTGAATTGGCTGATTATAATTCACCCCTCCACTTT.

The chain couples TRBV7-2 to TRBJ1-2; tentative D call: TRBD1 (6 bases). CDR1 is SGHTA, CDR2 FQGNSA, per germline. Trimming took 5 bases from V and 4 from J, leaving 20 bases between them. The CDR3 is 16 residues long. CDR3 bases: TGTGCCAGCAGCCCTAGTGGACAGCCCTTACCCTATGGCTACACCTTC. Translating it yields CASSPSGQPLPYGYTF.

The V gene is TRBV4-1, the J gene TRBJ1-1; TRBD1 agrees at 7 bases. V was clipped by 1 base and J by 11 bases; unmatched bases: 7. The length of the CDR3 is 13 residues. The germline gives CDR1 MGHRA, CDR2 YSYEKL. For the CDR3, the DNA is TGCGCCAGCAGCCAAGGAGACAGGGAGTACGCTTTCTTT. It translates to CASSQGDREYAFF.

This clone has only a few counts. The chain has TRBV6-5 and TRBJ2-2, with D possibly matching TRBD1 (5 bases). Germline V CDR1 and CDR2: MNHEY, SVGAGI. Trimming took off 0 bases at V and 4 bases at J, with 12 bases between the two ends. This CDR3 is 16 amino acids long. Written as DNA, the CDR3 is TGTGCCAGCAGTTACTCGGCAGGGTGGATCACCGGGGAGCTGTTTTTT. As protein: CASSYSAGWITGELFF.

The CDR3 spells CASSLPGTGSYGYTF. The CDR3 DNA reads TGTGCCAGCAGCTTGCCCGGGACAGGTTCCTATGGCTACACCTTC. The V and J genes are TRBV5-4 and TRBJ1-2; 8 nucleotides agree with TRBD1. Trimming cost V 1 base and J 4 bases; bases outside gene matches: 6. CDR1 and CDR2 from the germline V gene are SGHNT and YYREEE (reference sequence). The CDR3 extends over 15 amino acids.

The chain couples TRBV11-2 to TRBJ2-7; D remains ambiguous. The CDR3 runs to 13 residues. Germline V CDR1 and CDR2: SGHAT, FQNNGV. Trimming took 3 bases from V and 3 from J, leaving 9 bases between them. CDR3 coding DNA: TGTGCCAGCAGCTTGTCCCCAGTCTACGAGCAGTACTTC. Translation gives CASSLSPVYEQYF.

This chain joins TRBV11-2 and TRBJ2-7, with unresolved D. This CDR3 has 12 residues. V gave up 1 base and J gave up 4 bases, with 5 bases separating them. Germline assignment: CDR1 SGHAT and CDR2 FQNNGV. The CDR3 DNA follows: TGTGCCAGCAGCTTAGTTCTGTACGAGCAGTACTTC. Protein sequence: CASSLVLYEQYF.

The chain carries TRBV5-4 and TRBJ2-5; D gene ambiguous. The germline V gene encodes CDR1 SGHNT and CDR2 YYREEE (reference sequence). V lost 3 bases and J lost 4, with 10 bases in between. CDR3 length: 13 amino acids. CDR3 coding DNA: TGTGCCAGCAGCTATGCGGCCGGAGAGACCCAGTACTTC. Translated, it gives CASSYAAGETQYF.

This clone was observed a handful of times. The rearrangement links TRBV6-5 to TRBJ1-1, with 9 bases matching TRBD1. This CDR3 spans 15 amino acids. CDR1 and CDR2 (germline): MNHEY, SVGAGI. V shed 6 bases, J shed 1 base, and the junction held 6 bases outside the gene matches. The CDR3 DNA follows: TGTGCCAGCAGAATTGGACAGGGGAGGAACACTGAAGCTTTCTTT. Its protein product is CASRIGQGRNTEAFF.

With respect to this clone: Other DNA sequences in the sample encode the same CDR3. This chain links TRBV7-2 with TRBJ1-4; 9 bases align to TRBD1. The CDR3 sequence is 18 residues long. V lost 6 bases, J lost 0 bases, and 11 bases stayed unmatched. CDR1 SGHTA and CDR2 FQGNSA come from the germline V gene. CDR3 nucleotide sequence: TGTGCCAGCAGTCCAAGGACAGGGGCCACCTCAACTAATGAAAAACTGTTTTTT. This translates into CASSPRTGATSTNEKLFF.

This chain uses TRBV9 with TRBJ1-5; D not certain. Germline V lookup: CDR1 SGDLS, CDR2 YYNGEE. CDR3 length: 15 amino acids. V was cut by 0 bases and J by 11 bases, with 18 bases left in between. The CDR3 is CASSVDGEVERSQHF. In nucleotides, the CDR3 is TGTGCCAGCAGCGTAGATGGCGAGGTTGAACGGTCCCAGCATTTT. Combining the CDR3 with reference TRBV9 and TRBJ1-5 gives the whole variable domain DSGVTQTPKHLITATGQRVTLRCSPRSGDLSVYWYQQSLDQGLQFLIQYYNGEERAKGNILERFSAQQFPDLHSELNLSSLELGDSALYFCASSVDGEVERSQHFGDGTRLSIL.

This clone was observed once. The chain is built from TRBV5-1 and TRBJ2-7, with 7 bases matching TRBD1. The junction had 3 bases not matched to a gene; V was cut back by 0 bases and J by 3 bases. The CDR3 is 14 amino acids. The germline V gene encodes CDR1 SGHRS and CDR2 YFSETQ. The CDR3 is CASSLGRGNYEQYF. The DNA of the CDR3 is TGCGCCAGCAGCTTGGGCAGGGGGAACTACGAGCAGTACTTC. The full variable domain, completed using reference TRBV5-1 and TRBJ2-7, is KAGVTQTPRYLIKTRGQQVTLSCSPISGHRSVSWYQQTPGQGLQFLFEYFSETQRNKGNFPGRFSGRQFSNSRSEMNVSTLELGDSALYLCASSLGRGNYEQYFGPGTRLTVT.

The V and J genes are TRBV2 and TRBJ2-3; D is possibly TRBD1 (5 bases). The CDR3 loop spans 16 amino acids. CDR1 is SNHLY, CDR2 FYNNEI, per germline. Trimming stripped 7 bases from V and 0 bases from J, with 17 bases between. CDR3 amino acids: CASILTDSASTDTQYF. The CDR3 DNA reads TGTGCCAGCATTCTCACCGACAGCGCTAGCACAGATACGCAGTATTTT.

V and J are TRBV6-6 and TRBJ1-1; 7 bases match TRBD1. The ends lost 7 bases at V and 1 base at J; junction bases unmatched: 6. The CDR3 extends over 14 amino acids. CDR1 and CDR2 from the germline V gene are MNHNY and SVGAGI (reference sequence). The CDR3 DNA is TGTGCCAGCACCTACCACAGGGGGAACACTGAAGCTTTCTTT. This sequence encodes CASTYHRGNTEAFF.

This clone was counted only a few times. The chain uses TRBV13 and TRBJ1-1, with TRBD1 matching over 9 bases. CDR1 PRHDT and CDR2 FYEKMQ come from the germline V gene (reference sequence). Losses at the gene ends were 4 bases for V and 5 bases for J; bases not matched to a gene: 11. The CDR3 consists of 16 residues. In DNA form, the CDR3 reads TGTGCCAGCAGCTCACATAAAGGGACAGGGAGGACTGAAGCTTTCTTT. This codes for CASSSHKGTGRTEAFF.

V and J are TRBV7-3 and TRBJ2-1; a weak D match, TRBD2 (6 bases). This CDR3 region has 13 residues. The V gene's germline CDR1 is SGHTA and CDR2 FQGTGA. Trimming cost V 2 bases and J 11 bases, with 13 bases left between them. This chain's CDR3 is CASSLAEGQKQFF. The CDR3 bases are TGTGCCAGCAGCTTAGCGGAGGGTCAAAAGCAGTTCTTC. Combining the CDR3 with reference TRBV7-3 and TRBJ2-1 gives the whole variable domain GAGVSQTPSNKVTEKGKYVELRCDPISGHTALYWYRQSLGQGPEFLIYFQGTGAADDSGLPNDRFFAVRPEGSVSTLKIQRTERGDSAVYLCASSLAEGQKQFFGPGTRLTVL.

V usage is TRBV6-6 and J usage is TRBJ2-5, with D maybe TRBD1 (6 bases). The CDR3 consists of 14 residues. Between the trimmed V and J ends, which lost 0 bases and 3 bases, there was a span of 8 bases. The germline V gene encodes CDR1 MNHNY and CDR2 SVGAGI (reference sequence). This CDR3 reads CASSYSNREETQYF. Here the CDR3 DNA reads TGTGCCAGCAGTTACTCGAACAGGGAAGAGACCCAGTACTTC.

This rearrangement joins TRBV9 to TRBJ2-5; perhaps TRBD1 as D (6 bases). Germline CDR1 reads SGDLS; CDR2 reads YYNGEE. Trimming shortened V by 0 bases and J by 5 bases, and 11 bases separated the two germline ends. The CDR3 has 14 amino acids. CDR3 protein: CASSVAWGPETQYF. CDR3 DNA: TGTGCCAGCAGCGTAGCTTGGGGGCCGGAGACCCAGTACTTC.

J is TRBJ1-1 and V is TRBV4-2; 7 nucleotides line up with TRBD1. V shed 7 bases, J shed 3 bases, and the junction held 5 bases outside the gene matches. CDR1 is LGHNA, CDR2 YNFKEQ, per germline. The CDR3 contains 13 residues. The CDR3 DNA reads as TGTGCCAGCACCCTTGGGACAGACACTGAAGCTTTCTTT. Its translation is CASTLGTDTEAFF.

V and J are TRBV13 and TRBJ1-2; tentatively, D is TRBD1 (5 bases). The CDR3 is 17 residues long. V lost 4 bases to trimming and J lost 7 bases, with 25 bases between them. Germline V gene sequence: CDR1 PRHDT, CDR2 FYEKMQ (reference sequence). CDR3 loop: CASSSTLPGGYNTGYTF. DNA for the CDR3: TGTGCCAGCAGCTCCACTTTGCCTGGGGGGTATAACACTGGCTACACCTTC.

V and J are TRBV18 and TRBJ1-2; 10 bases agree with TRBD1. V gave up 4 bases and J gave up 4 bases; unmatched junction bases: 0. This CDR3 region has 13 residues. Per germline, CDR1 KGHSH and CDR2 LQKENI. CDR3 amino acids: CASSRQGAYGYTF. The CDR3 DNA reads as TGTGCCAGCTCACGACAGGGGGCCTATGGCTACACCTTC. Full variable domain (remainder filled in from reference TRBV18 and TRBJ1-2): NAGVMQNPRHLVRRRGQEARLRCSPMKGHSHVYWYRQLPEEGLKFMVYLQKENIIDESGMPKERFSAEFPKEGPSILRIQQVVRGDSAAYFCASSRQGAYGYTFGSGTRLTVV.

The V and J genes are TRBV9 and TRBJ1-6, with TRBD1 as a possible D gene (5 bases). The CDR3 contains 14 residues. CDR1 and CDR2 from the germline V gene are SGDLS and YYNGEE. Trimming shortened V by 0 bases and J by 8 bases, and 9 bases separated the two germline ends. CDR3 residues: CASSVGRVDSPLHF. The DNA for the CDR3 is TGTGCCAGCAGCGTAGGCAGGGTGGATTCACCCCTCCACTTT.